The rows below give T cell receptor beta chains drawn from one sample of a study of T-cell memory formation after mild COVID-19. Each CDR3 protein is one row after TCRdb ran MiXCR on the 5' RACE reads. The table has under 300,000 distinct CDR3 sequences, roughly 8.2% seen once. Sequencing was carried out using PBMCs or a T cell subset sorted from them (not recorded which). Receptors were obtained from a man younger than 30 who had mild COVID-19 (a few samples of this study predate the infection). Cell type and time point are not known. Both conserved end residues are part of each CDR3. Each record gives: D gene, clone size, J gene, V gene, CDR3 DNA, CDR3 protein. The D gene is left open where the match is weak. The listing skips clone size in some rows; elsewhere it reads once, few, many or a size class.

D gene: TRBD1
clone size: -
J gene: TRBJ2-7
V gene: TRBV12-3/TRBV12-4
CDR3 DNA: TGTGCCAGCAGTCGCCAGGGGGACCCCTACGAGCAGTACTTC
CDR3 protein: CASSRQGDPYEQYF

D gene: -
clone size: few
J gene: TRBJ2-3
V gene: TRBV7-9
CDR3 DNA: TGTGCCAGCAGCGCTCTCCCTTGGGCATACACAGATACGCAGTATTTT
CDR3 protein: CASSALPWAYTDTQYF

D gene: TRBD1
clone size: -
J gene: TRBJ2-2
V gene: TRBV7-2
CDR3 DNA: TGTGCTACGGGCACAGGGGTACGGACCGGGGAGCTGTTTTTT
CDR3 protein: CATGTGVRTGELFF

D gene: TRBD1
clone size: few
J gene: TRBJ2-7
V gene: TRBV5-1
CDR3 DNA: TGCGCCAGCAGCTTGGCCCTCTCCGGGACAGACCCCTACGAGCAGTACTTC
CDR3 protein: CASSLALSGTDPYEQYF

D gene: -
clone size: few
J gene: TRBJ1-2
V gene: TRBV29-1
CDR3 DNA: TGCAGCGTTTCCAGGGGTGTCTACTATGGCTACACCTTC
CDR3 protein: CSVSRGVYYGYTF

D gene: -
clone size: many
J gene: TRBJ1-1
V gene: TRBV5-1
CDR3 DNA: TGCGCCAGCAGCTTGGCTTCGGGGGCGAACACTGAAGCTTTCTTT
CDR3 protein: CASSLASGANTEAFF

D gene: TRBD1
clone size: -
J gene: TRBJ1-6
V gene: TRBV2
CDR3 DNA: TGTGCCAGCACTTTCGGACAGGGCGGATCACCCCTCCACTTT
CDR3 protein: CASTFGQGGSPLHF

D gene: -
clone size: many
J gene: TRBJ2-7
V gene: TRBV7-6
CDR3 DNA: TGTGCCAGCAGCTTACTTCAATCATTCTCCTACGAGCAGTACTTC
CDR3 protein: CASSLLQSFSYEQYF

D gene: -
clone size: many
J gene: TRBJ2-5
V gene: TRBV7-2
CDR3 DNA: TGTGCCAGCAGCTTAGAAAGGGGCTCAGAGACCCAGTACTTC
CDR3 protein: CASSLERGSETQYF

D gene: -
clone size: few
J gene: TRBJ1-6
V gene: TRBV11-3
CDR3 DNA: TGTGCCAGCAGCTTAGACGCCGGCGGTTCCCTCCACTTT
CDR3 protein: CASSLDAGGSLHF

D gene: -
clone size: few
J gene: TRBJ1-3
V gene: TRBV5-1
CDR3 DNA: TGCGCCAGCAGACTACTGGAGAGCGGCTCTGGAAACACCATATATTTT
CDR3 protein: CASRLLESGSGNTIYF

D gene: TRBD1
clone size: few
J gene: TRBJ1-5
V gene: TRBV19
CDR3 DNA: TGTGCCAGTAGTATTATTGGGGGACAGGGCGCCAATCAGCCCCAGCATTTT
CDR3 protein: CASSIIGGQGANQPQHF

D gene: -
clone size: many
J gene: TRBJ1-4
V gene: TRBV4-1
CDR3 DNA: TGCGCCAGCAGCCTGGGGGGAGCGGAAAAACTGTTTTTT
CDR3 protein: CASSLGGAEKLFF

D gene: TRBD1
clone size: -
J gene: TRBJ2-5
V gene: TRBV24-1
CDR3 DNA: TGTGCCACCAGTGACCCAGGGGGACAGCAAGAGACCCAGTACTTC
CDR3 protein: CATSDPGGQQETQYF

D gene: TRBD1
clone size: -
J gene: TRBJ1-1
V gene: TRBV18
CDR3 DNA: TGTGCCAGCTCAATTACGGGACAGGCGAAGGCCGTCTTT
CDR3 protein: CASSITGQAKAVF

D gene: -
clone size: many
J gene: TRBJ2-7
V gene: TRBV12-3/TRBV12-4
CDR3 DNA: TGTGCCAGCAGCATTACAGGGATCGGCGAGCAGTACTTC
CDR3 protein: CASSITGIGEQYF

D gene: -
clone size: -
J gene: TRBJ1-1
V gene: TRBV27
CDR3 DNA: TGTGCCAGCAGTTTAATGCCTCTTAGGGACACTGAAGCTTTCTTT
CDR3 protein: CASSLMPLRDTEAFF

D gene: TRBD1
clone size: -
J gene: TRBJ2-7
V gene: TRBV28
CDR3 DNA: TGTGCAGCCGGCCGGGACAGGGGCGAGCAGTACTTC
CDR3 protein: CAAGRDRGEQYF

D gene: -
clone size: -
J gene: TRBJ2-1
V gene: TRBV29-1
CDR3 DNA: TGCAGCGTTGACCCTGTTTTAAGGGGACGGCAGTTCTTC
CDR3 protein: CSVDPVLRGRQFF

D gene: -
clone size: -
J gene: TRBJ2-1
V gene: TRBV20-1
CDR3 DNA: TGCAGTGCTAGGACCGACGGGGAGCAGTTCTTC
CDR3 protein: CSARTDGEQFF

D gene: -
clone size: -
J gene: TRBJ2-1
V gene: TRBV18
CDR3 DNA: TGTGCCAGCTCACCACGGGGGGGCCTTGACAATGAGCAGTTCTTC
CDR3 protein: CASSPRGGLDNEQFF

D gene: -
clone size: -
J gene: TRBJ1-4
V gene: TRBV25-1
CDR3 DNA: TGTGCCAGCAGTGACGCCGGGACCGGCGATGAAAAACTGTTTTTT
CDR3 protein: CASSDAGTGDEKLFF

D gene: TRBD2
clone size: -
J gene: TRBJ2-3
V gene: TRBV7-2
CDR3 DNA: TGTGCCAGCAGCCCGACTAGCGGGGGGGCTAGCACAGATACGCAGTATTTT
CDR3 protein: CASSPTSGGASTDTQYF

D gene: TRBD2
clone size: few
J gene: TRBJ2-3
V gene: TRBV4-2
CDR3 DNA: TGTGCCAGCAGCCTCAGAACTAGCGGGGGGGCACATACGCAGTATTTT
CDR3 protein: CASSLRTSGGAHTQYF

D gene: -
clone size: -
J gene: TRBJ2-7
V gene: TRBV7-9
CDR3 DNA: TGTGCCAGCAGCCTTCGGACGGAAAGCTCCTACGAGCAGTACTTC
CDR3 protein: CASSLRTESSYEQYF

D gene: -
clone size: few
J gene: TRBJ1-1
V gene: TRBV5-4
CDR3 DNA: TGTGCCAGCAGCTGGGGGCTAGGGGGAGAGACTGAAGCTTTCTTT
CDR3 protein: CASSWGLGGETEAFF

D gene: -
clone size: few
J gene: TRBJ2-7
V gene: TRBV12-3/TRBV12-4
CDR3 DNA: TGTGCCAGCAGTTTAGGACAGGCCTCCTACGAGCAGTACTTC
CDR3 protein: CASSLGQASYEQYF

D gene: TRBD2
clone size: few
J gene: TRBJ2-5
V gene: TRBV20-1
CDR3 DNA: TGCAGTGCTAGAGACCCGGGAGGAAAGACCCAGTACTTC
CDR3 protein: CSARDPGGKTQYF

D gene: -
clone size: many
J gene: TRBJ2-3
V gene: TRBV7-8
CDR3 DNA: TGTGCCAGCAGCTTCAAGGGGGCAGATACGCAGTATTTT
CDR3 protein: CASSFKGADTQYF

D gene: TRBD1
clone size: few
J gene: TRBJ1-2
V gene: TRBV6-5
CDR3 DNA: TGTGCCAGCAGTTTGGGAGGGGGCGCGGCTGGCTACACCTTC
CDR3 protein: CASSLGGGAAGYTF

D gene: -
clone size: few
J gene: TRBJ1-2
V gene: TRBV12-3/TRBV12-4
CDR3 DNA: TGTGCCAGCAGCCCGGGGGAGACAGCCCCGTTTTCTGGCTACACCTTC
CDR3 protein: CASSPGETAPFSGYTF

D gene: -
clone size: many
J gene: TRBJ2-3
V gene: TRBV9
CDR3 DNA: TGTGCCAGCAGCGTAGGCTCTGGGAGTGAAGCAGATACGCAGTATTTT
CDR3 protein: CASSVGSGSEADTQYF

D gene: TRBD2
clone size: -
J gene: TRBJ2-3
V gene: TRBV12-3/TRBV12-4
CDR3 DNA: TGTGCCAGCAGTTCCCCGTTGGCGGGAGGGGGACATACGCAGTATTTT
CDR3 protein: CASSSPLAGGGHTQYF

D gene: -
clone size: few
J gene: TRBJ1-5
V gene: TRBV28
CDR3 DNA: TGTGCCAGCAGAAGGGGGTCGGGTCAGCCCCAGCATTTT
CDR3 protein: CASRRGSGQPQHF

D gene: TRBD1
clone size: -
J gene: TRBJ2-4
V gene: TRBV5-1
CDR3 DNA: TGCGCCAGCAGCTCACAGGGGTCGGACATTCAGTACTTC
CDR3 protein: CASSSQGSDIQYF

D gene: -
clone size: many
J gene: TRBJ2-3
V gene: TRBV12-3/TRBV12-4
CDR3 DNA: TGTGCCAGCAGTCCGGCAGATACGCAGTATTTT
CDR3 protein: CASSPADTQYF

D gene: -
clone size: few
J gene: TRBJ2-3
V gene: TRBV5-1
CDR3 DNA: TGCGCCAGCAGCTTGTTGGGGGACTCTTCAGATACGCAGTATTTT
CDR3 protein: CASSLLGDSSDTQYF

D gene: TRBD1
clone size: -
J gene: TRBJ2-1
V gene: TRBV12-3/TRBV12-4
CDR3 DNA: TGTGCCAGCAGTTTTGGGACAGGGGGTGAGCAGTTCTTC
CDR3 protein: CASSFGTGGEQFF

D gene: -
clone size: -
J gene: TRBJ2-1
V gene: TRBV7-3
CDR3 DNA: TGTGCCAGCAGCCCCTCGACAGACTACAATGAGCAGTTCTTC
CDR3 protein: CASSPSTDYNEQFF

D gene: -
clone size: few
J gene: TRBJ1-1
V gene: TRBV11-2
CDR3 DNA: TGTGCCAGCAGCTTAGATCCCCGTTCTGAAGCTTTCTTT
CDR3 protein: CASSLDPRSEAFF

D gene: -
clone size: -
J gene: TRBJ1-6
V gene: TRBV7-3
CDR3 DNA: TGTGCCAGCAGCACCCAAAAGGACTCACCCCTCCACTTT
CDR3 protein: CASSTQKDSPLHF

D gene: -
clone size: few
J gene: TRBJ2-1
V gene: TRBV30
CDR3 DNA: TGTGCCTGGGCCCGGACAGATCTTTTGGATGAGCAGTTCTTC
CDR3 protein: CAWARTDLLDEQFF